Listed below are T cell receptor beta chains from one sample, sequenced in a study of T cell repertoires in cytomegalovirus infection. TCRdb re-analysed the reads in MiXCR, keeping a single row per CDR3 protein. The table shows about 600,000 distinct CDR3 sequences, with approximately 24% occurring only once. Sequencing input: CD8+ T cells from PBMCs. The receptor set was obtained from a human donor in good health (CMV status not recorded). Some clones in this sample may be carry-over from other donors' samples. Each CDR3 is given with its conserved first and last residue. The order of the fields is clone size, V gene, J gene, D gene, CDR3 protein, CDR3 DNA. The D gene is left open where the match is weak. The size entry is marked missing in some rows and otherwise reads once, few, many or a size class.

clone size: few
V gene: TRBV7-8
J gene: TRBJ2-1
D gene: NA
CDR3 protein: CASSQGTSRWGNEQFF
CDR3 DNA: TGTGCCAGCAGCCAAGGGACTTCCAGGTGGGGGAATGAGCAGTTCTTC

clone size: NA
V gene: TRBV9
J gene: TRBJ2-1
D gene: NA
CDR3 protein: CASSVVDSNEQFF
CDR3 DNA: TGTGCCAGCAGCGTAGTAGATAGCAATGAGCAGTTCTTC

clone size: few
V gene: TRBV11-3
J gene: TRBJ2-3
D gene: TRBD2
CDR3 protein: CASSSWTSGGTDTQYF
CDR3 DNA: TGTGCCAGCAGCTCTTGGACTAGCGGGGGGACAGATACGCAGTATTTT

clone size: many
V gene: TRBV5-1
J gene: TRBJ2-3
D gene: NA
CDR3 protein: CASSLDSWDTQYF
CDR3 DNA: TGCGCCAGCAGCTTGGACAGTTGGGATACGCAGTATTTT

clone size: many
V gene: TRBV7-6
J gene: TRBJ2-3
D gene: NA
CDR3 protein: CASRGLPSTDTQYF
CDR3 DNA: TGTGCCAGCAGGGGGCTTCCTAGCACAGATACGCAGTATTTT

clone size: few
V gene: TRBV5-4
J gene: TRBJ2-1
D gene: TRBD2
CDR3 protein: CASSLLAATYNEQFF
CDR3 DNA: TGTGCCAGCAGCCTACTAGCGGCGACCTACAATGAGCAGTTCTTC

clone size: NA
V gene: TRBV10-3
J gene: TRBJ2-1
D gene: NA
CDR3 protein: CAISDWGESSYNEQFF
CDR3 DNA: TGTGCCATCAGTGATTGGGGGGAAAGCTCCTACAATGAGCAGTTCTTC

clone size: few
V gene: TRBV19
J gene: TRBJ1-5
D gene: NA
CDR3 protein: CASSPRGFQPQHF
CDR3 DNA: TGTGCCAGTAGCCCCAGGGGATTTCAGCCCCAGCATTTT

clone size: NA
V gene: TRBV6-2/TRBV6-3
J gene: TRBJ2-1
D gene: NA
CDR3 protein: CASSFPGTFRGNEQFF
CDR3 DNA: TGTGCCAGCAGTTTCCCCGGGACCTTCCGAGGGAATGAGCAGTTCTTC

clone size: NA
V gene: TRBV5-5
J gene: TRBJ2-5
D gene: TRBD1
CDR3 protein: CASSLAGQGRETQYF
CDR3 DNA: TGTGCCAGCAGCTTGGCTGGACAGGGAAGGGAGACCCAGTACTTC

clone size: few
V gene: TRBV7-8
J gene: TRBJ2-1
D gene: NA
CDR3 protein: CASSLGLLDEQFF
CDR3 DNA: TGTGCCAGCAGCTTAGGCCTTTTAGATGAGCAGTTCTTC

clone size: many
V gene: TRBV2
J gene: TRBJ2-1
D gene: NA
CDR3 protein: CASSPQGGRFGNEQFF
CDR3 DNA: TGTGCCAGCAGCCCTCAGGGGGGCCGGTTTGGGAATGAGCAGTTCTTC

clone size: NA
V gene: TRBV5-4
J gene: TRBJ2-3
D gene: TRBD2
CDR3 protein: CASSSTSGGAFADTQYF
CDR3 DNA: TGTGCCAGCAGCTCGACTAGCGGGGGGGCTTTCGCAGATACGCAGTATTTT

clone size: NA
V gene: TRBV7-8
J gene: TRBJ1-1
D gene: NA
CDR3 protein: CASSRRGGVMNTEAFF
CDR3 DNA: TGTGCCAGCAGTCGAAGGGGAGGGGTCATGAACACTGAAGCTTTCTTT

clone size: many
V gene: TRBV7-2
J gene: TRBJ2-1
D gene: TRBD1
CDR3 protein: CASSVTGGAIGGYNEQFF
CDR3 DNA: TGTGCCAGCAGCGTTACAGGGGGCGCGATCGGTGGATACAATGAGCAGTTCTTC

clone size: many
V gene: TRBV7-2
J gene: TRBJ2-1
D gene: TRBD2
CDR3 protein: CASRLISGGVNNEQFF
CDR3 DNA: TGTGCCAGCAGACTTATTAGCGGGGGGGTTAACAATGAGCAGTTCTTC

clone size: few
V gene: TRBV20-1
J gene: TRBJ2-7
D gene: NA
CDR3 protein: CSARHPSVGYEQYF
CDR3 DNA: TGCAGTGCGAGACACCCCTCGGTCGGCTACGAGCAGTACTTC

clone size: NA
V gene: TRBV6-6
J gene: TRBJ2-2
D gene: TRBD1
CDR3 protein: CASSPRDSLTTGELFF
CDR3 DNA: TGTGCCAGCAGTCCTAGGGACAGCCTTACCACCGGGGAGCTGTTTTTT

clone size: few
V gene: TRBV20-1
J gene: TRBJ2-1
D gene: NA
CDR3 protein: CSAREPAVGSYNEQFF
CDR3 DNA: TGCAGTGCTAGAGAGCCCGCAGTTGGCTCCTACAATGAGCAGTTCTTC

clone size: few
V gene: TRBV10-3
J gene: TRBJ1-2
D gene: NA
CDR3 protein: CAMGPGGTNYGYTF
CDR3 DNA: TGTGCCATGGGCCCCGGGGGAACTAACTATGGCTACACCTTC

clone size: NA
V gene: TRBV6-6
J gene: TRBJ1-6
D gene: NA
CDR3 protein: CASPLEGEYNSPLHF
CDR3 DNA: TGTGCCAGCCCCTTGGAAGGAGAGTATAATTCACCCCTCCACTTT

clone size: NA
V gene: TRBV23-1
J gene: TRBJ2-5
D gene: NA
CDR3 protein: CASSQSGWRVQETQYF
CDR3 DNA: TGCGCCAGCAGTCAATCAGGGTGGAGGGTCCAAGAGACCCAGTACTTC

clone size: many
V gene: TRBV12-3/TRBV12-4
J gene: TRBJ1-6
D gene: TRBD1
CDR3 protein: CASSENWTGLDSPLHF
CDR3 DNA: TGTGCCAGCAGCGAAAATTGGACAGGCCTGGATTCACCCCTCCACTTT

clone size: few
V gene: TRBV20-1
J gene: TRBJ1-6
D gene: NA
CDR3 protein: CSAQAGYRSSYNSPLHF
CDR3 DNA: TGCAGTGCTCAGGCAGGGTACCGAAGCTCCTATAATTCACCCCTCCACTTT

clone size: NA
V gene: TRBV28
J gene: TRBJ2-1
D gene: TRBD2
CDR3 protein: CATLPGTNYNEQFF
CDR3 DNA: TGTGCCACTCTACCTGGGACTAACTACAATGAGCAGTTCTTC

clone size: few
V gene: TRBV10-3
J gene: TRBJ1-1
D gene: NA
CDR3 protein: CAIRKNTEAFF
CDR3 DNA: TGTGCCATCAGAAAGAACACTGAAGCTTTCTTT

clone size: many
V gene: TRBV7-2
J gene: TRBJ2-3
D gene: TRBD1
CDR3 protein: CASSLVVTGGRADTQYF
CDR3 DNA: TGTGCCAGCAGCTTAGTTGTGACAGGGGGCAGGGCAGATACGCAGTATTTT

clone size: few
V gene: TRBV4-3
J gene: TRBJ2-1
D gene: NA
CDR3 protein: CASSQERAGQYNEQFF
CDR3 DNA: TGCGCCAGCAGCCAAGAAAGGGCGGGGCAATACAATGAGCAGTTCTTC

clone size: many
V gene: TRBV7-2
J gene: TRBJ2-1
D gene: TRBD2
CDR3 protein: CASRLTSGGAKYYNEQFF
CDR3 DNA: TGTGCCAGCAGATTAACTAGCGGGGGGGCCAAATACTACAATGAGCAGTTCTTC

clone size: NA
V gene: TRBV29-1
J gene: TRBJ2-7
D gene: TRBD1
CDR3 protein: CSVETGDRFYEQYF
CDR3 DNA: TGCAGCGTCGAGACAGGGGACCGCTTCTACGAGCAGTACTTC

clone size: few
V gene: TRBV19
J gene: TRBJ1-1
D gene: NA
CDR3 protein: CASSMGLLLKNTEAFF
CDR3 DNA: TGTGCCAGTAGTATGGGGCTTCTGCTAAAGAACACTGAAGCTTTCTTT

clone size: many
V gene: TRBV4-1
J gene: TRBJ2-7
D gene: NA
CDR3 protein: CASSQGFRGRYEQYF
CDR3 DNA: TGCGCCAGCAGCCAAGGTTTCCGGGGGCGGTACGAGCAGTACTTC

clone size: few
V gene: TRBV11-2
J gene: TRBJ2-3
D gene: NA
CDR3 protein: CASSSYDTQYF
CDR3 DNA: TGTGCCAGCAGCTCCTACGATACGCAGTATTTT

clone size: NA
V gene: TRBV28
J gene: TRBJ2-5
D gene: NA
CDR3 protein: CASSLPSAGGETQYF
CDR3 DNA: TGTGCCAGCAGTTTACCCTCGGCCGGGGGAGAGACCCAGTACTTC

clone size: NA
V gene: TRBV19
J gene: TRBJ1-1
D gene: NA
CDR3 protein: CASSIGKNLPPQEAFF
CDR3 DNA: TGTGCCAGTAGTATCGGAAAGAACCTCCCCCCTCAAGAAGCTTTCTTT

clone size: few
V gene: TRBV7-8
J gene: TRBJ2-3
D gene: NA
CDR3 protein: CASSLREQPLSSTDTQYF
CDR3 DNA: TGTGCCAGCAGCTTAAGGGAACAGCCCCTATCTAGCACAGATACGCAGTATTTT

clone size: NA
V gene: TRBV23-1
J gene: TRBJ1-4
D gene: NA
CDR3 protein: CASSQLRTRLRTGRGEKLFF
CDR3 DNA: TGCGCCAGCAGTCAATTGAGGACCCGACTCCGCACAGGCAGGGGAGAAAAACTGTTTTTT

clone size: many
V gene: TRBV7-6
J gene: TRBJ1-5
D gene: TRBD1
CDR3 protein: CASSLEGQGGYSNQPQHF
CDR3 DNA: TGTGCCAGCAGCTTAGAAGGACAGGGGGGTTATAGCAATCAGCCCCAGCATTTT

clone size: NA
V gene: TRBV28
J gene: TRBJ1-1
D gene: NA
CDR3 protein: CASSLFRDKRTEAFF
CDR3 DNA: TGTGCCAGCAGTTTGTTTAGGGACAAAAGGACTGAAGCTTTCTTT

clone size: NA
V gene: TRBV28
J gene: TRBJ2-5
D gene: NA
CDR3 protein: CASSNRTIRRETQYF
CDR3 DNA: TGTGCCAGCAGTAACAGGACAATCCGGCGGGAGACCCAGTACTTC

clone size: few
V gene: TRBV7-9
J gene: TRBJ1-1
D gene: NA
CDR3 protein: CASSLTTTGTEAFF
CDR3 DNA: TGTGCCAGCAGCTTAACAACTACAGGGACTGAAGCTTTCTTT

clone size: many
V gene: TRBV7-6
J gene: TRBJ2-2
D gene: NA
CDR3 protein: CASSLVVGRDTGELFF
CDR3 DNA: TGTGCCAGCAGCTTAGTGGTCGGAAGGGACACCGGGGAGCTGTTTTTT

clone size: NA
V gene: TRBV13
J gene: TRBJ2-6
D gene: NA
CDR3 protein: CASSLGRFGANVLTF
CDR3 DNA: TGTGCCAGCAGCTTAGGCCGTTTTGGGGCCAACGTCCTGACTTTC

clone size: NA
V gene: TRBV5-6
J gene: TRBJ1-4
D gene: NA
CDR3 protein: CASSSGKGVEKLFF
CDR3 DNA: TGTGCCAGCAGCTCAGGGAAGGGGGTTGAAAAACTGTTTTTT

clone size: many
V gene: TRBV7-6
J gene: TRBJ1-1
D gene: NA
CDR3 protein: CASSLGGNLNTEAFF
CDR3 DNA: TGTGCCAGCAGCTTGGGGGGGAACCTGAACACTGAAGCTTTCTTT

clone size: few
V gene: TRBV6-2/TRBV6-3
J gene: TRBJ1-2
D gene: TRBD1
CDR3 protein: CASSYERDRSGYTF
CDR3 DNA: TGTGCCAGCAGTTACGAGAGGGACAGGAGTGGCTACACCTTC

clone size: NA
V gene: TRBV7-3
J gene: TRBJ2-1
D gene: NA
CDR3 protein: CASSWGPLDPNEQFF
CDR3 DNA: TGTGCCAGCAGCTGGGGGCCCTTGGACCCCAATGAGCAGTTCTTC

clone size: many
V gene: TRBV7-8
J gene: TRBJ2-1
D gene: TRBD1
CDR3 protein: CASSSKQGRGDNEQFF
CDR3 DNA: TGTGCCAGCAGCTCGAAACAGGGGAGAGGGGACAATGAGCAGTTCTTC

clone size: few
V gene: TRBV9
J gene: TRBJ1-1
D gene: NA
CDR3 protein: CASSVDILGTEAFF
CDR3 DNA: TGTGCCAGCAGCGTCGACATTCTCGGCACTGAAGCTTTCTTT

clone size: NA
V gene: TRBV11-2
J gene: TRBJ2-1
D gene: NA
CDR3 protein: CASSLAFGRANEQFF
CDR3 DNA: TGTGCCAGCAGCTTAGCTTTCGGTAGGGCCAATGAGCAGTTCTTC

clone size: NA
V gene: TRBV7-4
J gene: TRBJ2-1
D gene: NA
CDR3 protein: CTSSPYVGNEQFF
CDR3 DNA: TGTACCAGCAGCCCCTATGTAGGGAATGAGCAGTTCTTC

clone size: once
V gene: TRBV5-1
J gene: TRBJ1-1
D gene: NA
CDR3 protein: CASGFGAEAFF
CDR3 DNA: TGCGCCAGCGGCTTCGGTGCTGAAGCTTTCTTT